Listed here are 16 T cell receptor beta chains from one sample, sequenced in a study of T-cell memory formation after mild COVID-19. TCRdb reprocessed the 5' RACE reads with MiXCR, giving one entry per CDR3 protein. The repertoire holds 580,000 or so distinct CDR3 sequences, with roughly 17% as singletons. The sequencing input was PBMCs or a T cell subset sorted from them (not recorded which). Every receptor here comes from an adult woman who had mild COVID-19 (a few samples of this study predate the infection). Cell type and time point are not known.

There are a few counts of this clonotype. One junction end disagrees with the germline gene, perhaps due to a read error. The V call is TRBV7-9, the J call TRBJ1-1; possibly TRBD1 for D (5 bases). There are 12 residues in the CDR3. CDR1 and CDR2 from the germline V gene are SEHNR and FQNEAQ (reference sequence). CDR3 sequence reads: CASSLDRGGGEF. The CDR3 DNA follows: TGTGCCAGCAGCTTAGATCGTGGGGGGGGAGAATTT.

This clonotype was detected many times. The chain links TRBV20-1 to TRBJ1-2, with a possible D match to TRBD1 (5 bases). The V end lost 3 bases, the J end lost 4 bases, and 9 bases lay between the germline ends. Germline assignment: CDR1 DFQATT and CDR2 SNEGSKA (reference sequence). The CDR3 covers 12 residues. Here the CDR3 DNA reads TGCAGTGCTAGTTGGCAGGGCTATGGCTACACCTTC. Translation gives CSASWQGYGYTF.

This clonotype has more than one count but fewer than ten. The genes are TRBV5-4 and TRBJ1-1; possible D gene TRBD1, 6 bases. CDR3 size: 16 residues. Germline loops: CDR1 SGHNT, CDR2 YYREEE (reference sequence). The ends were cut back, 6 bases at V and 4 bases at J, with 22 bases in the middle. This CDR3 is CASTQGRVRGSTEAFF. CDR3 bases: TGTGCCAGCACCCAGGGGCGGGTTCGGGGGAGCACTGAAGCTTTCTTT.

The V call is TRBV7-3, the J call TRBJ2-1; D is perhaps TRBD2 (5 bases). The length of the CDR3 is 13 residues. Trimming shortened V by 5 bases and J by 8 bases, and 13 bases separated the two germline ends. In germline, CDR1 is SGHTA, CDR2 FQGTGA. The CDR3 bases are TGTGCCAGCAGCACCGACTACGGCGATGAGCAGTTCTTC. It encodes CASSTDYGDEQFF.

This clonotype was seen a handful of times. The J gene is TRBJ2-6, the V gene TRBV7-9, with 7 bases matching TRBD1. V gave up 5 bases and J gave up 2 bases; unmatched junction bases: 9. The CDR3 runs to 17 residues. Germline V gene data show CDR1 as SEHNR and CDR2 as FQNEAQ (reference sequence). This chain's CDR3 is CASSPRQGEAGANVLTF. The CDR3 DNA follows: TGTGCCAGCAGCCCCCGACAGGGTGAAGCTGGGGCCAACGTCCTGACTTTC.

The table lists this clonotype with a few counts. The chain recombines TRBV5-1 with TRBJ1-1; 8 bases agree with TRBD1. The CDR3 has 15 residues. Unmatched junction bases numbered 6, after V lost 4 bases and J lost 1 base. Germline CDR1 and CDR2: SGHRS and YFSETQ. In DNA, the CDR3 is TGCGCCAGCAGCCCTCCCGGGACAGGGAACACTGAAGCTTTCTTT. Its protein product is CASSPPGTGNTEAFF.

This clonotype was detected only a few times. This chain joins TRBV7-9 and TRBJ2-1; the D gene could be TRBD1 or TRBD2 (7 bases each). CDR3 size: 17 residues. V was shortened by 5 bases and J by 5 bases, with 22 bases between the two germline ends. Germline CDR1 is SEHNR and CDR2 is FQNEAQ (reference sequence). Here the CDR3 DNA reads TGTGCCAGCAGCCCTACAGGGGAGGGGGTTGCCAACAATGAGCAGTTCTTC. Amino acid sequence: CASSPTGEGVANNEQFF.

The chain carries TRBV7-9 and TRBJ2-7, with D perhaps TRBD2 (5 bases). Germline V gene lookup returns CDR1 SEHNR and CDR2 FQNEAQ (reference sequence). The CDR3 has 13 amino acids. V was cut by 3 bases and J by 2 bases, with 8 bases left in between. The CDR3 bases are TGTGCCAGCAGCTTCGCTAGCCCCTACGAGCAGTACTTC. Its protein product is CASSFASPYEQYF.

The J gene is TRBJ2-3, the V gene TRBV24-1; D is undetermined. CDR3 length: 13 amino acids. Germline V lookup: CDR1 KGHDR, CDR2 SFDVKD. V was cut by 4 bases and J by 7 bases, with 11 bases left in between. This CDR3 reads CATSDWSSNTQYF. The DNA of the CDR3 is TGTGCCACCAGTGACTGGTCTTCAAATACGCAGTATTTT.

The rearrangement uses TRBV7-6 and TRBJ2-3; TRBD2 matches at 7 bases. V trimming: 2 bases; J trimming: 0 bases; junction bases outside the gene matches: 5. The CDR3 consists of 16 residues. Germline V gene lookup returns CDR1 SGHVS and CDR2 FNYEAQ. The CDR3: CASSLWSSGSTDTQYF. The CDR3 nucleotides read TGTGCCAGCAGCTTATGGTCTAGCGGTAGCACAGATACGCAGTATTTT.

In DNA, the CDR3 is TGTGCCAGCAGCTTAAATATGGCGGGAGGGCCTTCAGATACGCAGTATTTT. Amino acids: CASSLNMAGGPSDTQYF. The rearrangement joins TRBV7-3 to TRBJ2-3, with 9 bases lining up with TRBD2. The V and J ends lost 1 base and 4 bases, in that order; junction bases with no gene match: 9. Germline-derived CDR1 and CDR2 are SGHTA and FQGTGA. CDR3 length: 17 residues.

This clonotype has just a few counts. The V and J genes are TRBV5-4 and TRBJ1-3; D ambiguous. V gave up 2 bases and J gave up 4 bases, with 10 bases separating them. Germline V gene data show CDR1 as SGHNT and CDR2 as YYREEE (reference sequence). The CDR3 has 14 amino acids. The CDR3 loop reads CASSFTGFGNTIYF. CDR3 DNA: TGTGCCAGCAGCTTCACTGGGTTCGGAAACACCATATATTTT.

The rearrangement joins TRBV12-3 or TRBV12-4 to TRBJ2-1, with 7 bases that match TRBD1. The J segment lost 10 bases and the V segment lost 7 bases, leaving 19 bases of the junction unmatched. The CDR3 loop spans 16 amino acids. This CDR3 is CASNLGAGTASYEQFF. CDR3 DNA: TGTGCCAGCAACCTCGGAGCCGGGACAGCGTCTTACGAGCAGTTCTTC.

J is TRBJ1-2 and V is TRBV12-3 or TRBV12-4; D call uncertain. Trimming shortened V by 3 bases and J by 8 bases, and 10 bases separated the two germline ends. The CDR3 is 12 residues long. The CDR3 coding sequence is TGTGCCAGCAGTTTGGATGGCGGCGGCTACACCTTC. Protein: CASSLDGGGYTF.

There are many counts of this clonotype. This sequence joins TRBV18 and TRBJ1-1; perhaps TRBD1 as D (5 bases). This CDR3 spans 16 amino acids. Germline V CDR1 and CDR2: KGHSH, LQKENI. V gave up 0 bases and J gave up 0 bases, with 11 bases separating them. CDR3 nucleotide sequence: TGTGCCAGCTCACCACCGGGACGGGGCATGAACACTGAAGCTTTCTTT. This encodes CASSPPGRGMNTEAFF.

The chain is built from TRBV4-3 and TRBJ1-1, with 8 bases identical to TRBD1. The V segment lost 5 bases and the J segment 4 bases; nucleotides outside the gene matches: 9. The CDR3 runs to 15 residues. From germline, CDR1 is LGHNA and CDR2 YSLEER. The DNA for the CDR3 is TGCGCCAGCAGCTTAAGGACAGGGAGGCTCACTGAAGCTTTCTTT. It codes for CASSLRTGRLTEAFF.